This entry lists 8 T cell receptor beta chains sequenced from one sample in a study of memory B cells and T cells in multiple sclerosis. No antigen has been assigned to these receptors. Generated by immunoSEQ multiplex PCR, the TCRdb table keeps only in-frame clones and is missing some. The sample yields roughly 30,000 clones, more than 70% seen once. Stimulus-free culture yielded autoproliferating CFSE-dim and non-proliferating CFSE-high T cells, each sequenced separately. Cultures began with about 4.5x10^7 CFSE-labeled PBMCs, unstimulated for roughly seven days, with replicate wells pooled. What was sequenced was PBMCs from blood kept in culture. The source is a human donor with multiple sclerosis.

This chain joins TRBV7-3 and TRBJ2-1; 7 bases agree with TRBD2. This CDR3 is built from 16 residues. V dropped 3 bases and J dropped 0; count of bases not matched to a gene: 5. Germline V gene data show CDR1 as SGHTA and CDR2 as FQGTGA. This chain's CDR3 is CASSLRGSSSYNEQFF. CDR3 coding DNA: TGTGCCAGCAGCTTGCGGGGGTCGAGCTCCTACAATGAGCAGTTCTTC.

This chain uses TRBV7-2 with TRBJ2-1; perhaps TRBD2 as D (7 bases). Trimming left V 3 bases short and J 6 bases short, with 15 bases between. The CDR3 is 15 residues long. Germline assignment: CDR1 SGHTA and CDR2 FQGNSA. This chain's CDR3 is CASSFTRGAGNEQFF. DNA of the CDR3: TGTGCCAGCAGCTTTACCCGGGGGGCTGGCAATGAGCAGTTCTTC.

To note about this clone: At one boundary the junction diverges from the germline segment, which might be a read error. The chain couples TRBV5-1 to TRBJ2-5; 7 bases fit TRBD2. The CDR3 extends over 13 amino acids. Germline V gene sequence: CDR1 SGHRS, CDR2 YFSETQ. CDR3 amino acids: CASSLVVSGLWHF. The DNA for the CDR3 is TGCGCCAGCAGCTTGGTGGTTAGCGGGCTCTGGCACTTC.

This chain links TRBV4-1 with TRBJ2-1; possibly TRBD2 for D (6 bases). The CDR3 consists of 16 residues. The V gene's germline CDR1 is MGHRA and CDR2 YSYEKL. Deletions cut 0 bases from V and 9 bases from J, with 18 bases between. The DNA for the CDR3 is TGCGCCAGCAGCCAAGAGAGAGTAGGAGGGGAGATTGAGCAGTTCTTC. It is translated as CASSQERVGGEIEQFF.

The chain has TRBV11-2 and TRBJ2-5, with 10 bases aligning to TRBD2. J gave up 4 bases and V 1 base, and 9 bases lay outside the gene matches. CDR1 is SGHAT, CDR2 FQNNGV, per germline. This CDR3 comprises 17 residues. The CDR3 DNA reads as TGTGCCAGCAGCTTAGGGGAACTAGCGGGGTTGAGAGAGACCCAGTACTTC. Translating it yields CASSLGELAGLRETQYF.

The V and J genes are TRBV11-2 and TRBJ2-7; D is perhaps TRBD1 or TRBD2 (5 bases each). Deletions cut 7 bases from V and 0 bases from J, with 13 bases between. Looked up from germline, CDR1 is SGHAT and CDR2 is FQNNGV. The CDR3 spans 14 residues. The CDR3 sequence is CASTGPPSSYEQYF. DNA for the CDR3: TGTGCCAGCACGGGACCGCCGAGCTCCTACGAGCAGTACTTC.

J is TRBJ2-7 and V is TRBV5-4; tentatively, D is TRBD2 (7 bases). V was trimmed by 4 bases and J by 0 bases, leaving 14 bases between them. The CDR3 totals 15 residues. The germline gives CDR1 SGHNT, CDR2 YYREEE (reference sequence). This CDR3 reads CASSIGGASSYEQYF. The CDR3 nucleotides read TGTGCCAGCAGCATTGGGGGGGCTAGCTCCTACGAGCAGTACTTC.

This chain joins TRBV2 and TRBJ2-1; TRBD2 matches at 14 bases. Per the germline V gene, CDR1 is SNHLY and CDR2 is FYNNEI. This CDR3 is built from 16 residues. V dropped 6 bases and J dropped 7; count of bases not matched to a gene: 8. This CDR3 reads CASRTGTSGSRNEQFF. The CDR3 DNA reads TGTGCCAGCAGGACGGGGACTAGCGGGAGCCGGAATGAGCAGTTCTTC.